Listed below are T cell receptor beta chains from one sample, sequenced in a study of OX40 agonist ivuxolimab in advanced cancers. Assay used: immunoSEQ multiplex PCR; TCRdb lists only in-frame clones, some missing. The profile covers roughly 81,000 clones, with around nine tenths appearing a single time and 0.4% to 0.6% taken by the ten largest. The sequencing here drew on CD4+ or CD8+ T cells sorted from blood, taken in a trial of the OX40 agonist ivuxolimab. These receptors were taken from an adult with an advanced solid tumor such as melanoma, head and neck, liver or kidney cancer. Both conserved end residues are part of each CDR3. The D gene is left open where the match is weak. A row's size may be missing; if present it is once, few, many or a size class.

DNA: TGTGCCAGCAAAATTAACTATGGCTACACCTTC
CDR3: CASKINYGYTF
size: few
D: -
V: TRBV27
J: TRBJ1-2

DNA: TGTGCCAGCAGCCAAGCTCCTGGGAGCAATCAGCCCCAGCATTTT
CDR3: CASSQAPGSNQPQHF
size: -
D: -
V: TRBV4-2
J: TRBJ1-5

DNA: TGTGCCAGCAGTATCTCTAGTGGGGGGGCCGGGAAGACCCAGTACTTC
CDR3: CASSISSGGAGKTQYF
size: -
D: -
V: TRBV2
J: TRBJ2-5

DNA: TGCGCCAGCAGCCAAGCCCCTTTTGGAAATGAAGCTTTCTTT
CDR3: CASSQAPFGNEAFF
size: -
D: -
V: TRBV4-1
J: TRBJ1-1

DNA: TGTGCCAGCAGCGTAGCGGGGACAGGGGCTTGGGAGACCCAGTACTTC
CDR3: CASSVAGTGAWETQYF
size: -
D: TRBD1
V: TRBV9
J: TRBJ2-5

DNA: TGCGCCAGCAGCATACAGGAGAACACTGAAGCTTTCTTT
CDR3: CASSIQENTEAFF
size: -
D: -
V: TRBV5-1
J: TRBJ1-1

DNA: TGTGCCACCAGCAGAGATCCGGACAGAAATCAGCCCCAGCATTTT
CDR3: CATSRDPDRNQPQHF
size: -
D: -
V: TRBV15
J: TRBJ1-5

DNA: TGCGCCAGCAGCCCGGTGAGCTCCTACGAGCAGTACTTC
CDR3: CASSPVSSYEQYF
size: -
D: -
V: TRBV5-1
J: TRBJ2-7

DNA: TGTGCCAGCAGCTTAACCGGGGCCGAGGGCGCGCCCCAGCATTTT
CDR3: CASSLTGAEGAPQHF
size: -
D: -
V: TRBV7-3
J: TRBJ1-5

DNA: TGCGCCAGCAGAGATCCCGCGGGGGGAGATGGCTACACCTTC
CDR3: CASRDPAGGDGYTF
size: -
D: -
V: TRBV5-1
J: TRBJ1-2

DNA: TGTGCCAGCAGTGGACAGGGGAGTCATACTGAAGCTTTCTTT
CDR3: CASSGQGSHTEAFF
size: -
D: TRBD1
V: TRBV6-1
J: TRBJ1-1

DNA: TGTGCCACCAAAAGGAGGCTCCCCGCGCCGATGAACACTGAAGCTTTCTTT
CDR3: CATKRRLPAPMNTEAFF
size: -
D: -
V: TRBV10-3
J: TRBJ1-1

DNA: TGCGCCAGCAGCTTGGGGACAGGGGACCAAGAGACCCAGTACTTC
CDR3: CASSLGTGDQETQYF
size: -
D: TRBD1
V: TRBV5-1
J: TRBJ2-5

DNA: TGTGCCAGCAGCCCGGACAGGGTCCAAGAGACCCAGTACTTC
CDR3: CASSPDRVQETQYF
size: -
D: TRBD1
V: TRBV5-4
J: TRBJ2-5

DNA: TGTGCCAGCAGTGAATTTTACTTCGAGAACACTGAAGCTTTCTTT
CDR3: CASSEFYFENTEAFF
size: -
D: -
V: TRBV2
J: TRBJ1-1

DNA: TGCGCCAGCAGCCACCGGGGGGCCCGCACAGATACGCAGTATTTT
CDR3: CASSHRGARTDTQYF
size: -
D: -
V: TRBV5-1
J: TRBJ2-3

DNA: TGTGCCAGCAGGAGGGAAGGTCAGCCCCAGCATTTT
CDR3: CASRREGQPQHF
size: -
D: -
V: TRBV6-6
J: TRBJ1-5

DNA: TGTGCCAGCAGCTCTTCGACTAGCGGGGGGGTAGGGGAGCAGTTCTTC
CDR3: CASSSSTSGGVGEQFF
size: -
D: TRBD2
V: TRBV7-6
J: TRBJ2-1

DNA: TGTGCCACCAGCAGAGTCTCGGGAGCTTCTGGAAACACCATATATTTT
CDR3: CATSRVSGASGNTIYF
size: few
D: -
V: TRBV15
J: TRBJ1-3

DNA: TGTGCCAGCAGCTCCTATTCTAGGGACGAGCAGTACTTC
CDR3: CASSSYSRDEQYF
size: -
D: -
V: TRBV5-4
J: TRBJ2-7

DNA: TGTGCCAGCAGCCCACTCCCCCGGGGCCTCACCGGGGAGCTGTTTTTT
CDR3: CASSPLPRGLTGELFF
size: -
D: -
V: TRBV7-9
J: TRBJ2-2

DNA: TGTGCCAGCAGAAGCGGGGGGGCCGATGAGCAGTTCTTC
CDR3: CASRSGGADEQFF
size: -
D: TRBD2
V: TRBV2
J: TRBJ2-1

DNA: TGTGCCAGCTCCCCTGACAGGGTCGGTGGCTACACCTTC
CDR3: CASSPDRVGGYTF
size: few
D: TRBD1
V: TRBV18
J: TRBJ1-2

DNA: TGTGCCAGCAGTTTGGCAGGGGCAGATACGCAGTATTTT
CDR3: CASSLAGADTQYF
size: -
D: -
V: TRBV28
J: TRBJ2-3

DNA: TGCGCCAGCAGCGGCACCCCCCCCACCCCGGCCAGCCGCGGCACCATATATTTT
CDR3: CASSGTPPTPASRGTIYF
size: -
D: -
V: TRBV5-1
J: TRBJ1-3

DNA: TGTGCCAGCAGCTTACGCATGGGGAGGTTGGATGAGCAGTTCTTC
CDR3: CASSLRMGRLDEQFF
size: once
D: -
V: TRBV7-9
J: TRBJ2-1

DNA: TGTGCCAGCACCTCTCTACTAGCGGGGGGGGTCGATGAGCAGTTCTTC
CDR3: CASTSLLAGGVDEQFF
size: -
D: TRBD2
V: TRBV2
J: TRBJ2-1

DNA: TGCGCCAGCAGCTTGGAGGGGCAAGAGACCCAGTACTTC
CDR3: CASSLEGQETQYF
size: -
D: -
V: TRBV5-1
J: TRBJ2-5

DNA: TGTGCCAGCAGTCCGCGCTTCGAGGGACAGCCCCAGCATTTT
CDR3: CASSPRFEGQPQHF
size: -
D: -
V: TRBV6-1
J: TRBJ1-5

DNA: TGCGCCAGCAGCCAAGAGGGGCGGACTAATGAAAAACTGTTTTTT
CDR3: CASSQEGRTNEKLFF
size: -
D: -
V: TRBV4-1
J: TRBJ1-4

DNA: TGTGCCAGCAGTGATTCCTCGGGGATGCCCCAGCATTTT
CDR3: CASSDSSGMPQHF
size: once
D: -
V: TRBV6-4
J: TRBJ1-5

DNA: TGTGCCAGCAGCTTCACGCCTAAAGGCACTGAAGCTTTCTTT
CDR3: CASSFTPKGTEAFF
size: -
D: -
V: TRBV11-2
J: TRBJ1-1

DNA: TGTGCCAGCAGGGTGTCTGGGGCCAACGTCCTGACTTTC
CDR3: CASRVSGANVLTF
size: -
D: -
V: TRBV6-1
J: TRBJ2-6

DNA: TGTGCCAGTAGACAGGCCTCTTGGAACACCATATATTTT
CDR3: CASRQASWNTIYF
size: -
D: -
V: TRBV19
J: TRBJ1-3

DNA: TGCGCCAGCAGCTTGGGGGACTACGAGCAGTACTTC
CDR3: CASSLGDYEQYF
size: -
D: -
V: TRBV5-1
J: TRBJ2-7

DNA: TGCGCCAGCAGCTCCAGGGCAGGGAACCTGGGAGCTTTCTTT
CDR3: CASSSRAGNLGAFF
size: -
D: -
V: TRBV5-1
J: TRBJ1-1

DNA: TGTGCCAGCAGCGACACTGGGACGAACACTGAAGCTTTCTTT
CDR3: CASSDTGTNTEAFF
size: -
D: -
V: TRBV6-6
J: TRBJ1-1

DNA: TGTGCCAGCAGCTTAAGGGGGAGAGGCTACACCTTC
CDR3: CASSLRGRGYTF
size: -
D: -
V: TRBV11-2
J: TRBJ1-2

DNA: TGTGCCAGCAGCCCGACAGTTTCTCATGGCTACACCTTC
CDR3: CASSPTVSHGYTF
size: -
D: -
V: TRBV7-2
J: TRBJ1-2

DNA: TGTGCCAGTCAGAGCTCTGGAAACACCATATATTTT
CDR3: CASQSSGNTIYF
size: -
D: -
V: TRBV27
J: TRBJ1-3

DNA: TGTGCCAGCAGCCTCAGGGGGCTAGGTGAAAAACTGTTTTTT
CDR3: CASSLRGLGEKLFF
size: few
D: TRBD1
V: TRBV5-6
J: TRBJ1-4

DNA: TGCGCCAGCAGCTTGGCGGGTGGTGCATACACAAACTACGAGCAGTACTTC
CDR3: CASSLAGGAYTNYEQYF
size: -
D: -
V: TRBV5-1
J: TRBJ2-7

DNA: TGCGCCAGCAGCTTACCAAATTCAAGGGGTACTGAAGCTTTCTTT
CDR3: CASSLPNSRGTEAFF
size: -
D: -
V: TRBV5-1
J: TRBJ1-1

DNA: TGTGCCAGCAGCTTATGGGGACAGGGGGCTTACGAGCAGTACTTC
CDR3: CASSLWGQGAYEQYF
size: -
D: TRBD1
V: TRBV7-2
J: TRBJ2-7

DNA: TGTGCCAGCAGTTTCTCCCTCCGCAGCCTCACCTACGAGCAGTACTTC
CDR3: CASSFSLRSLTYEQYF
size: -
D: -
V: TRBV28
J: TRBJ2-7

DNA: TGCGCCAGCAGCTCCTGGACAGCGAACACTGAAGCTTTCTTT
CDR3: CASSSWTANTEAFF
size: -
D: -
V: TRBV5-1
J: TRBJ1-1

DNA: TGTGCCAGCAGCACGGGGTGGGGAGCCTACGAGCAGTACTTC
CDR3: CASSTGWGAYEQYF
size: -
D: -
V: TRBV9
J: TRBJ2-7

DNA: TGTGCCAGCAGCCGACTAGCGGGGTCTTCCTACGAGCAGTACTTC
CDR3: CASSRLAGSSYEQYF
size: -
D: TRBD2
V: TRBV5-5
J: TRBJ2-7

DNA: TGTGCCAGCAGTCTTGACAGGAGTGAAGCTTTCTTT
CDR3: CASSLDRSEAFF
size: -
D: -
V: TRBV6-5
J: TRBJ1-1

DNA: TGTGCCAGTAGTACACCGGGACAGGGGGCAGAAAAGCCCCAGCATTTT
CDR3: CASSTPGQGAEKPQHF
size: -
D: TRBD1
V: TRBV19
J: TRBJ1-5

DNA: TGTGCCAGTAATCGGGGGGTGATGGACGAGCAGTACTTC
CDR3: CASNRGVMDEQYF
size: -
D: TRBD2
V: TRBV19
J: TRBJ2-7

DNA: TGTGCCAGCAGCTTAGTGGGGATGTTGACAGATACGCAGTATTTT
CDR3: CASSLVGMLTDTQYF
size: -
D: -
V: TRBV11-2
J: TRBJ2-3

DNA: TGTGCCAGCAGTTACAATGGTAACACCGGGGAGCTGTTTTTT
CDR3: CASSYNGNTGELFF
size: once
D: -
V: TRBV6-5
J: TRBJ2-2

DNA: TGTGCCAGCAGCCCAATGGGGCTCAACACTGAAGCTTTCTTT
CDR3: CASSPMGLNTEAFF
size: -
D: -
V: TRBV9
J: TRBJ1-1